This paragraph reports one TCR beta chain. The source of the sample is a study of T cell changes during pregnancy in multiple sclerosis. Trimming stripped 4 bases from V and 6 bases from J, with 20 bases between. The germline gives CDR1 SGHTA, CDR2 FQGNSA. The CDR3 extends over 16 amino acids. Sequencing used immunoSEQ multiplex PCR; TCRdb keeps in-frame clones, though not all of them. The sample shows about 61,000 clones, around 90% of them seen only once. Material: peripheral blood, obtained in the first trimester of pregnancy. This receptor was identified in a female donor in good health, enrolled as a control in a pregnancy study. V gene TRBV7-2 combines with J gene TRBJ2-3; D possibly corresponds to TRBD2 (7 bases). The CDR3 DNA sequence: TGTGCCAGCAGCTCCTTAGGGGGGGGGCCGTTCGATACGCAGTATTTT. It specifies CASSSLGGGPFDTQYF.